A single sample gave rise to the 24 T cell receptor beta chains below, sequenced in a study of T cells after posttransplantation cyclophosphamide. The data were produced by immunoSEQ multiplex PCR, yet TCRdb's version contains in-frame clones alone and is incomplete. The specimen gives 9,500 to 15,000 clones without singletons; the ten biggest hold roughly 7.2%. Sequencing used PBMCs. All receptors derive from a woman aged 35 to 49 in good health, CMV-negative, and a related stem cell transplant donor.

This clone was observed many times. The chain uses TRBV18 and TRBJ2-7, with D perhaps TRBD1 or TRBD2 (5 bases each). V was pared by 2 bases and J by 4 bases, with 12 bases between. The CDR3 loop spans 14 amino acids. Per germline, CDR1 KGHSH and CDR2 LQKENI. The CDR3 sequence: CASSPAGREYEQYF. CDR3 sequence (DNA): TGTGCCAGCTCACCAGCAGGCAGGGAGTACGAGCAGTACTTC.

This clone was counted ten times or more. The chain carries TRBV19 and TRBJ1-1; TRBD1 matches 7 bases. Germline V gives CDR1 LNHDA, CDR2 SQIVND (reference sequence). The trim removed 0 bases at V and 1 base at J, leaving 2 bases unmatched. The CDR3 sequence is 15 residues long. This CDR3 is CASSIEDRTNTEAFF. CDR3 bases: TGTGCCAGTAGTATAGAGGACAGGACGAACACTGAAGCTTTCTTT.

This clone was seen repeatedly, ten times or more. The chain recombines TRBV19 with TRBJ1-6, with no clear D. CDR3 length: 18 residues. Germline V lookup: CDR1 LNHDA, CDR2 SQIVND (reference sequence). Trimming cost V 3 bases and J 8 bases, with 23 bases left between them. As DNA, the CDR3 is TGTGCCAGTAGTATCTCCCTTACGAGGGTAAAGAACGATTCACCCCTCCACTTT. Protein product: CASSISLTRVKNDSPLHF.

The table lists this clone with many counts. V and J are TRBV27 and TRBJ2-7; D might be TRBD2 (6 bases). This CDR3 is built from 14 residues. Trimming cost V 6 bases and J 3 bases, with 15 bases left between them. Germline CDR1 is MNHEY and CDR2 is SMNVEV (reference sequence). CDR3 bases: TGTGCCAGCAGGACAACAGGAGGGGTCTACGAGCAGTACTTC. Translating it yields CASRTTGGVYEQYF.

This clone was recorded at least ten times. Additional DNA sequences in this sample encode the identical CDR3. V and J are TRBV5-1 and TRBJ2-1; D is unresolved. CDR1 and CDR2 (germline): SGHRS, YFSETQ. The CDR3 runs 12 residues. Trimming cost V 0 bases and J 6 bases, with 4 bases left between them. DNA for the CDR3: TGCGCCAGCAGCTTGGGAGGCAATGAGCAGTTCTTC. This sequence encodes CASSLGGNEQFF.

This clone is termed medium-sized. J is TRBJ2-7 and V is TRBV10-3; 8 nucleotides align to TRBD1. Trimming cost V 4 bases and J 0 bases; bases outside gene matches: 5. This CDR3 is built from 15 residues. Looked up from germline, CDR1 is ENHRY and CDR2 is SYGVKD. Written as DNA, the CDR3 is TGTGCCATCAGTGTGTATACAGGGGGCTCCTACGAGCAGTACTTC. Its translation: CAISVYTGGSYEQYF.

This clone was counted ten times or more. Other DNA variants within this sample encode the same CDR3. V is TRBV7-9 and J is TRBJ1-2; D remains unclear. V gave up 1 base and J gave up 2 bases, with 5 bases separating them. CDR3 length: 13 amino acids. Germline CDR1 is SEHNR and CDR2 is FQNEAQ (reference sequence). Here the CDR3 DNA reads TGTGCCAGCAGCTTAGGTTTAAACTATGGCTACACCTTC. Translated: CASSLGLNYGYTF.

This clone was seen repeatedly, ten times or more. The chain uses TRBV2 and TRBJ2-3; TRBD2 agrees at 8 bases. J lost 3 bases, V lost 7 bases, and 6 bases had no gene match. The CDR3 covers 14 residues. Germline loops: CDR1 SNHLY, CDR2 FYNNEI. CDR3 DNA sequence: TGTGCCAGCAAGAGCGGGGGAGGGACAGATACGCAGTATTTT. Translated, it gives CASKSGGGTDTQYF.

This clone was detected only a few times. Other DNA sequences of this sample code for an identical CDR3. The V and J genes are TRBV6-5 and TRBJ2-6; no firm D call. The germline gives CDR1 MNHEY, CDR2 SVGAGI. V was cut by 6 bases and J by 4 bases, with 13 bases left in between. CDR3 length: 15 amino acids. The DNA for the CDR3 is TGTGCCAGCAGACCCGGGTCGGTGGGGGCCAACGTCCTGACTTTC. It codes for CASRPGSVGANVLTF.

This clone was detected many times. The chain couples TRBV7-9 to TRBJ2-2; D gene ambiguous. This CDR3 is 15 amino acids long. The V gene lost 0 bases and the J gene lost 0 bases, with 5 bases spanning the gap. Looked up from germline, CDR1 is SEHNR and CDR2 is FQNEAQ (reference sequence). Here the CDR3 reads CASSLAPANTGELFF. The CDR3 nucleotides are TGTGCCAGCAGCTTAGCCCCCGCGAACACCGGGGAGCTGTTTTTT. Using reference TRBV7-9 and TRBJ2-2 for the parts outside the CDR3, the full variable domain is DTGVSQNPRHKITKRGQNVTFRCDPISEHNRLYWYRQTLGQGPEFLTYFQNEAQLEKSRLLSDRFSAERPKGSFSTLEIQRTEQGDSAMYLCASSLAPANTGELFFGEGSRLTVL.

This clone was seen ten or more times. The chain has TRBV2 and TRBJ1-1; tentative D call: TRBD1 (6 bases). In germline, CDR1 is SNHLY, CDR2 FYNNEI. CDR3 size: 15 residues. V gave up 3 bases and J gave up 2 bases, with 13 bases separating them. The CDR3 here is CASSDWVRGNTEAFF. The CDR3 nucleotides read TGTGCCAGCAGTGATTGGGTCAGGGGTAACACTGAAGCTTTCTTT.

This clone was detected many times. This chain joins TRBV6-1 and TRBJ1-5, with 8 nucleotides matching TRBD1. The CDR3 totals 15 residues. The ends lost 2 bases at V and 2 bases at J; junction bases unmatched: 2. Germline CDR1 MNHNS, CDR2 SASEGT. The CDR3 DNA reads TGTGCCAGCAGTGAACAGGGGGCTGGCAATCAGCCCCAGCATTTT. This translates into CASSEQGAGNQPQHF.

This chain connects TRBV9 to TRBJ2-7; a weak D match, TRBD1 (6 bases). Trimming shortened V by 4 bases and J by 0 bases, and 17 bases separated the two germline ends. This CDR3 region has 16 residues. The V gene's germline CDR1 is SGDLS and CDR2 YYNGEE. CDR3 in amino acids: CASSPQSGQSSYEQYF. The CDR3 DNA sequence: TGTGCCAGCAGCCCCCAATCCGGACAGAGCTCCTACGAGCAGTACTTC.

The V gene is TRBV7-8, the J gene TRBJ2-5; D is possibly TRBD1 (5 bases). The CDR3 loop spans 14 amino acids. Trimming took 1 base from V and 4 from J, leaving 10 bases between them. Germline lookup yields CDR1 SGHVS and CDR2 FQNEAQ. The DNA of the CDR3 is TGTGCCAGCAGCTTAGTAGTCACAGGAGAGACCCAGTACTTC. Translation gives CASSLVVTGETQYF.

By share of the sample, this clone is medium-sized (0.01 to 0.1%). This sequence joins TRBV19 and TRBJ2-1; 15 nucleotides match TRBD2. Germline loops: CDR1 LNHDA, CDR2 SQIVND (reference sequence). The CDR3 has 15 residues. Unmatched junction bases numbered 6, after V lost 6 bases and J lost 9 bases. CDR3 coding DNA: TGTGCCAGTAGGGGACTAGCGGGAGGCCTTGGTGAGCAGTTCTTC. Amino acids: CASRGLAGGLGEQFF. Based on the CDR3 plus reference TRBV19 and TRBJ2-1, the full variable domain is DGGITQSPKYLFRKEGQNVTLSCEQNLNHDAMYWYRQDPGQGLRLIYYSQIVNDFQKGDIAEGYSVSREKKESFPLTVTSAQKNPTAFYLCASRGLAGGLGEQFFGPGTRLTVL.

This clone was found many times. The rearrangement uses TRBV29-1 and TRBJ2-1; 9 positions agree with TRBD1. Trimming at V came to 4 bases and at J to 3 bases, leaving 1 base not matched to a gene. Germline CDR1 and CDR2: SQVTM and ANQGSEA. The CDR3 totals 13 residues. The CDR3 reads CSVGQGVYNEQFF. The DNA for the CDR3 is TGCAGCGTTGGACAGGGGGTCTACAATGAGCAGTTCTTC.

This clone showed up many times. The J gene is TRBJ2-3, the V gene TRBV5-8, with 15 positions matching TRBD2. Germline lookup yields CDR1 SGHTS and CDR2 YDEGEE. The CDR3 runs 18 residues. With 4 bases clipped from V and 5 bases from J, the junction kept 11 bases outside the gene matches. The CDR3 DNA is TGTGCCAGCAGCGCCCTTGGGACTAGCGGGAGGTTTGGAGATACGCAGTATTTT. This encodes CASSALGTSGRFGDTQYF.

There are many counts of this clone. The chain uses TRBV5-4 and TRBJ2-3; 8 bases fit TRBD2. Looked up from germline, CDR1 is SGHNT and CDR2 is YYREEE (reference sequence). This CDR3 has 14 amino acids. The J segment lost 4 bases and the V segment lost 4 bases, leaving 5 bases of the junction unmatched. CDR3 sequence: CASSPGGAPDTQYF. CDR3 coding DNA: TGTGCCAGCAGCCCCGGGGGGGCACCAGATACGCAGTATTTT. The entire variable domain, with the rest obtained from reference TRBV5-4 and TRBJ2-3, is as follows: ETGVTQSPTHLIKTRGQQVTLRCSSQSGHNTVSWYQQALGQGPQFIFQYYREEENGRGNFPPRFSGLQFPNYSSELNVNALELDDSALYLCASSPGGAPDTQYFGPGTRLTVL.

V and J are TRBV30 and TRBJ1-6, with D perhaps matching TRBD1 (5 bases). Per the germline V gene, CDR1 is GTSNPN and CDR2 is SVGIG (reference sequence). The length of the CDR3 is 15 residues. The germline V and J ends were trimmed by 2 bases and 11 bases, with 19 bases remaining between them. CDR3 amino acids: CAWSQNQPGSTPLHF. As DNA, the CDR3 is TGTGCCTGGAGTCAGAACCAGCCAGGGAGCACACCCCTCCACTTT.

This clone was detected ten times or more. The chain employs TRBV7-2 and TRBJ2-5, with D possibly TRBD2 on 5 matching bases. Germline V gene data show CDR1 as SGHTA and CDR2 as FQGNSA. V lost 5 bases and J 2 bases, leaving 12 bases between the germline ends. The CDR3 is made up of 14 amino acids. The CDR3 DNA reads TGTGCCAGCAGCCCTCTGGGCGGGCAAGAGACCCAGTACTTC. Translating gives CASSPLGGQETQYF.

On this clone itself: This may be a read error: a much more frequent sequence differs by one nucleotide. CDR3 bases: TGCGCCAGCAGCTTGGGACAGGGGTACCAGCAGTACTTC. This sequence encodes CASSLGQGYQQYF. The chain uses TRBV4-1 and TRBJ2-7, with 10 bases fitting TRBD1. The germline CDR1 and CDR2 sequences are MGHRA and YSYEKL. CDR3 size: 13 residues. V was pared by 5 bases and J by 8 bases, with 6 bases of the junction left unmatched.

At least ten counts were recorded for this clone. The rearrangement links TRBV6-1 to TRBJ1-5; 7 nucleotides agree with TRBD1. The V segment lost 7 bases and the J segment 4 bases; nucleotides outside the gene matches: 4. This CDR3 has 13 amino acids. From germline, CDR1 is MNHNS and CDR2 SASEGT. The CDR3 bases are TGTGCCAGCACAATACAGGGGAATCAGCCCCAGCATTTT. Residues: CASTIQGNQPQHF.

V gene TRBV29-1 combines with J gene TRBJ1-4; 7 nucleotides line up with TRBD1. Germline CDR1 is SQVTM and CDR2 is ANQGSEA. The CDR3 totals 16 residues. V shed 5 bases, J shed 0 bases, and the junction held 9 bases outside the gene matches. In DNA, the CDR3 is TGCAGCGTTAGACCCTGGGACAGCTCAACTAATGAAAAACTGTTTTTT. It is translated as CSVRPWDSSTNEKLFF.

This clone showed up many times. The gene calls are TRBV19 and TRBJ2-2, with D tentatively TRBD2 (7 bases). There are 15 residues in the CDR3. The germline V gene encodes CDR1 LNHDA and CDR2 SQIVND (reference sequence). V lost 3 bases to trimming and J lost 8 bases, with 16 bases between them. CDR3 amino acids: CASSIRGGAFGELFF. The CDR3 nucleotides read TGTGCCAGTAGTATTCGTGGGGGGGCATTTGGGGAGCTGTTTTTT.